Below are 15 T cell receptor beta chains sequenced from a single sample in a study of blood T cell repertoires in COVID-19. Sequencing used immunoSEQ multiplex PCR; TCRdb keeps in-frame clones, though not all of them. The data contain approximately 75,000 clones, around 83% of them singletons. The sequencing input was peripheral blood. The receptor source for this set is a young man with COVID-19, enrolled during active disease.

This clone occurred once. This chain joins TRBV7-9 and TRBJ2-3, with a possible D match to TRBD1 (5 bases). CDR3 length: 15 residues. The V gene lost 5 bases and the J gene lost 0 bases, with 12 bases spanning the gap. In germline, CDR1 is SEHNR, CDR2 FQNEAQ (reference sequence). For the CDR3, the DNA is TGTGCCAGCAGCGCCCAGGGTACTAGCACAGATACGCAGTATTTT. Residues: CASSAQGTSTDTQYF.

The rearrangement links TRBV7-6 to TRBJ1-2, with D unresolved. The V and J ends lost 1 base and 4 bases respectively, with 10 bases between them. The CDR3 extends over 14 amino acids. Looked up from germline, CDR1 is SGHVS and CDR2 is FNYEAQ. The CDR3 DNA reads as TGTGCCAGCAGCTTAGGGGCCGGTTCCTATGGCTACACCTTC. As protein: CASSLGAGSYGYTF.

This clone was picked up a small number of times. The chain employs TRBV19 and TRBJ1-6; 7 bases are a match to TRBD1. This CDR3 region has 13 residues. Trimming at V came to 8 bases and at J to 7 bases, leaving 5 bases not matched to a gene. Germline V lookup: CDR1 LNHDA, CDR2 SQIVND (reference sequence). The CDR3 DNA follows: TGTGCCAGTGGGACAGCAAAAAATTCACCCCTCCACTTT. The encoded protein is CASGTAKNSPLHF.

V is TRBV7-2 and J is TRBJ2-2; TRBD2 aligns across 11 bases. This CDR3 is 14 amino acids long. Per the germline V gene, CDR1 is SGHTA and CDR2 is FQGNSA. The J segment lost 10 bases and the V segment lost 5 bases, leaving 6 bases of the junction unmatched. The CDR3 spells CASSVSGRAAELFF. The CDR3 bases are TGTGCCAGCAGCGTTAGCGGGAGGGCCGCGGAGCTGTTTTTT.

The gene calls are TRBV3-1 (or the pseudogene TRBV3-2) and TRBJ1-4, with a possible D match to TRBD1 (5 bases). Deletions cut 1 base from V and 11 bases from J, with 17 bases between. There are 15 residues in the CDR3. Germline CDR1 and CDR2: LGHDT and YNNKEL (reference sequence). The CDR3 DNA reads TGTGCCAGCAGCCAAGGAGGGAGCAGGGAGGGTAAACTGTTTTTT. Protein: CASSQGGSREGKLFF.

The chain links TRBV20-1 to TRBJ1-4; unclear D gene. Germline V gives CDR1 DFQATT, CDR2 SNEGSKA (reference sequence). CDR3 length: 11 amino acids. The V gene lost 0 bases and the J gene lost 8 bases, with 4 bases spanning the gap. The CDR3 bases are TGCAGTGCTAGAGAACAGGAAAAACTGTTTTTT. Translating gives CSAREQEKLFF.

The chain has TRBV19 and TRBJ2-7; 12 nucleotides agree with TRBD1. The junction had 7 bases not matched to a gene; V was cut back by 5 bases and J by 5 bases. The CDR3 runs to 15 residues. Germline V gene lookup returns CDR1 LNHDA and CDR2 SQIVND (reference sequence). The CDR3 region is CASSSTGTGGNEQYF. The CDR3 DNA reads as TGTGCCAGTAGTTCAACCGGGACAGGGGGCAACGAGCAGTACTTC.

CDR3 protein: CASSRPGQGKSYTF. CDR3 DNA sequence: TGTGCCAGCAGCCGCCCTGGACAGGGGAAGAGCTACACCTTC. The chain joins TRBV2 to TRBJ1-2; TRBD1 matches 9 bases. V lost 6 bases to trimming and J lost 9 bases; unmatched junction nucleotides: 11. There are 14 residues in the CDR3. The germline V gene has CDR1 SNHLY and CDR2 FYNNEI.

CDR3 DNA: TGTGCCACCAGCAGAAATCTAGCGGGAGGTGATACGCAGTATTTT. As protein: CATSRNLAGGDTQYF. The V gene is TRBV15, the J gene TRBJ2-3, with 11 bases that match TRBD2. Germline-derived CDR1 and CDR2 are LNHNV and YYDKDF (reference sequence). V shed 2 bases, J shed 6 bases, and the junction held 4 bases outside the gene matches. The length of the CDR3 is 15 residues.

Here the CDR3 reads CASNEGANYGYTF. The CDR3 DNA is TGTGCCAGCAACGAGGGGGCCAACTATGGCTACACCTTC. The J gene is TRBJ1-2, the V gene TRBV28; the match to TRBD1 covers 7 bases. The J segment lost 2 bases and the V segment lost 7 bases, leaving 4 bases of the junction unmatched. Germline CDR1 MDHEN, CDR2 SYDVKM. This CDR3 comprises 13 residues.

The CDR3 region is CASSLDRLVQPQHF. The CDR3 DNA sequence: TGTGCCAGCAGCTTGGACAGGCTGGTGCAGCCCCAGCATTTT. The chain combines TRBV6-5 with TRBJ1-5, with 7 bases that match TRBD1. The CDR3 is 14 residues long. Germline values: CDR1 MNHEY, CDR2 SVGAGI. The junction had 9 bases not matched to a gene; V was cut back by 6 bases and J by 7 bases.

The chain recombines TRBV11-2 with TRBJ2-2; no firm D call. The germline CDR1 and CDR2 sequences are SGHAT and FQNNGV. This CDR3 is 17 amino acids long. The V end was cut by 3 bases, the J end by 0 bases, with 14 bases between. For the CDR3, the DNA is TGTGCCAGCAGCTTCTCATCATGGCAGGCGAACACCGGGGAGCTGTTTTTT. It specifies CASSFSSWQANTGELFF.

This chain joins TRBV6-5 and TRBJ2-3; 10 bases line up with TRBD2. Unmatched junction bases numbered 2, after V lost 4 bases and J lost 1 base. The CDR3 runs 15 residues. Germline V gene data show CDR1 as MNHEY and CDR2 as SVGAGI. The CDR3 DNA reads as TGTGCCAGCAGTTCCGGGACTAGCGGCACAGATACGCAGTATTTT. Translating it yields CASSSGTSGTDTQYF.

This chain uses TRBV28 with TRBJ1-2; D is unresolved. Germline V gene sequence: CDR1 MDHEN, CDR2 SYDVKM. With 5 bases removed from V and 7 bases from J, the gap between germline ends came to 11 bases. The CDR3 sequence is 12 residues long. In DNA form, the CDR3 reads TGTGCCAGCAGTCTCATGACAAGTGGCTACACCTTC. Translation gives CASSLMTSGYTF.

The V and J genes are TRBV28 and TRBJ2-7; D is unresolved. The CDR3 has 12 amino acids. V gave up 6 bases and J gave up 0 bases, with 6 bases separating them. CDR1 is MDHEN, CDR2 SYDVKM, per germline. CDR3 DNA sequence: TGTGCCAGCAGGGAGAGCTCCTACGAGCAGTACTTC. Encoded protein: CASRESSYEQYF.